This TCR beta chain was captured by sequencing in a study of Tregs in tolerant kidney transplant recipients. In regard to this clone: The CDR3 end falls 3 residues outside the read, so it is completed with the germline J gene.

The V and J ends lost 4 bases and 3 bases, in that order; junction bases with no gene match: 1. The germline V gene encodes CDR1 LNHDA and CDR2 SQIVND (reference sequence). This CDR3 is built from 15 residues. Some clones are missing from TCRdb's copy, which holds only in-frame ones; the method was immunoSEQ multiplex PCR. This repertoire includes 50,000 or so clones. The chain joins TRBV19 to TRBJ2-7, with 15 bases matching TRBD2. This material consisted of CD4+ T cells from blood, taken before the transplant. The sequence came from a human donor who received a combined kidney and bone marrow transplant. This CDR3 is CASSRGLAGGYEQYF. The DNA read from the CDR3 is TGTGCCAGTAGTAGGGGACTAGCGGGGGGCTACGAG.